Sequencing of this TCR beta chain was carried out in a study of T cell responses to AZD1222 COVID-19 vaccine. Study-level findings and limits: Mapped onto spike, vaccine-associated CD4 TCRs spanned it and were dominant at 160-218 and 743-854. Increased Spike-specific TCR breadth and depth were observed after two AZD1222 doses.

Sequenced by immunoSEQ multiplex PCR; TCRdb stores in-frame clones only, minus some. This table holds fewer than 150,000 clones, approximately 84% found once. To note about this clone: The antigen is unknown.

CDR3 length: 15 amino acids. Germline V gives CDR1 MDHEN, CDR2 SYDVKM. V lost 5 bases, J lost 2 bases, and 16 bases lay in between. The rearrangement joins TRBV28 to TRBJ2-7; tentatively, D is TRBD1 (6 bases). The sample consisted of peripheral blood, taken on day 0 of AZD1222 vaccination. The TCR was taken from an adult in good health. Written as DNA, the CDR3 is TGTGCCAGCAGTCGCCCCGGGACACTTGCCTACGAGCAGTACTTC. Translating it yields CASSRPGTLAYEQYF.